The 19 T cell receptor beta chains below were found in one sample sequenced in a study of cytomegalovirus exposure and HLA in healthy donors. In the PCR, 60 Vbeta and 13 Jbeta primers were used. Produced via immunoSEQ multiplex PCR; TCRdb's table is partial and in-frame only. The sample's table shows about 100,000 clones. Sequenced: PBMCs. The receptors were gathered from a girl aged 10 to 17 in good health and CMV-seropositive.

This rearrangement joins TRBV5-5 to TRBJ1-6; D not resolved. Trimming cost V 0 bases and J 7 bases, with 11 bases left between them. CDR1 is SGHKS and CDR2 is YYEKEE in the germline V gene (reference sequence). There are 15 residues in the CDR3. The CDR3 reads CASSLEGRGNSPLHF. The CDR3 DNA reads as TGTGCCAGCAGCTTGGAGGGCAGAGGGAATTCACCCCTCCACTTT.

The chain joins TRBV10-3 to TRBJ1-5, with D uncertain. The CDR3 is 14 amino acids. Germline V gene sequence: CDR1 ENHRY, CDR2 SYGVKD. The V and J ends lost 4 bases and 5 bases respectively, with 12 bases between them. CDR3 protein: CAISVNFPDQPQHF. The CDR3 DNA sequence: TGTGCCATCAGTGTAAACTTCCCGGATCAGCCCCAGCATTTT.

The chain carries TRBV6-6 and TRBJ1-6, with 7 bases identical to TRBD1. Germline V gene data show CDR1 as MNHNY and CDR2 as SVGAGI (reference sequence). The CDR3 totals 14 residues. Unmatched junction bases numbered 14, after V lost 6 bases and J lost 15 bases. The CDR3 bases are TGTGCCAGCAGCTACAGGGGCGGCATAACACACCTCCACTTT. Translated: CASSYRGGITHLHF.

In DNA, the CDR3 is TGTGCCCTCGGCTGGGCGGGTGAAGCTTTCTTT. This translates into CALGWAGEAFF. V and J are TRBV6-1 and TRBJ1-1, with D unresolved. Germline V gene data show CDR1 as MNHNS and CDR2 as SASEGT. V was shortened by 11 bases and J by 7 bases, with 14 bases between the two germline ends. The CDR3 is made up of 11 amino acids.

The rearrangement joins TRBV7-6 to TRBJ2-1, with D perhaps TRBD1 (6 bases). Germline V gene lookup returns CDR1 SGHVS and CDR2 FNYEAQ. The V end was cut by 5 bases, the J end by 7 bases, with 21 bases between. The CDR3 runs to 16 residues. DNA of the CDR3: TGTGCCAGCAGCCCCGCTTTGATCCAGGGGTGGAATGAGCAGTTCTTC. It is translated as CASSPALIQGWNEQFF.

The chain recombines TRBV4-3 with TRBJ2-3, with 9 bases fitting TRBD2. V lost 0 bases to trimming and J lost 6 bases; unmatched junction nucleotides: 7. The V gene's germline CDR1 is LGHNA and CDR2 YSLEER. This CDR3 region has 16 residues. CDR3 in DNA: TGCGCCAGCAGCCAAGAAGGGGCGGGGGGGGCCGATACGCAGTATTTT. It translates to CASSQEGAGGADTQYF.

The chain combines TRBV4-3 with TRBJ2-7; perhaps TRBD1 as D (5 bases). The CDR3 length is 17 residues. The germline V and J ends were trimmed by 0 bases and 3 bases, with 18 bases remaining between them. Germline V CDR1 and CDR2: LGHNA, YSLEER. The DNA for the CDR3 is TGCGCCAGCAGCCAAGATCAGGGTCCCTCTACTCTCTACGAGCAGTACTTC. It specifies CASSQDQGPSTLYEQYF.

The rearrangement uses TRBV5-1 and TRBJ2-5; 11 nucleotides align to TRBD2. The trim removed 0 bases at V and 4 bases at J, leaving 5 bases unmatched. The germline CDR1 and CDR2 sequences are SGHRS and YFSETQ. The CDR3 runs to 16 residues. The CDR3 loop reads CASSLANLAGGETQYF. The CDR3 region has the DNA TGCGCCAGCAGCTTGGCCAATCTAGCGGGGGGAGAGACCCAGTACTTC.

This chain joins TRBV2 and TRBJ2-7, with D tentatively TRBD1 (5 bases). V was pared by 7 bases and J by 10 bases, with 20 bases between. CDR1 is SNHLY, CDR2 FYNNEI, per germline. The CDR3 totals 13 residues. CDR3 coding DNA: TGTGCCAGCATCCCGACCGTGCAGGGCGGACAGTACTTC. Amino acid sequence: CASIPTVQGGQYF. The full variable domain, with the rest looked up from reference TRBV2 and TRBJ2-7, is EPEVTQTPSHQVTQMGQEVILRCVPISNHLYFYWYRQILGQKVEFLVSFYNNEISEKSEIFDDQFSVERPDGSNFTLKIRSTKLEDSAMYFCASIPTVQGGQYFGPGTRLTVT.

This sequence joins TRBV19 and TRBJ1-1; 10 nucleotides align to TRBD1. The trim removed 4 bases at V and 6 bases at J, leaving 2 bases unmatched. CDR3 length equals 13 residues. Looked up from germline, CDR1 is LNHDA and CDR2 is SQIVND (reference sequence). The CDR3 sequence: CASSRDRGAEAFF. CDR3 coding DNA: TGTGCCAGTAGTAGGGACAGGGGTGCTGAAGCTTTCTTT.

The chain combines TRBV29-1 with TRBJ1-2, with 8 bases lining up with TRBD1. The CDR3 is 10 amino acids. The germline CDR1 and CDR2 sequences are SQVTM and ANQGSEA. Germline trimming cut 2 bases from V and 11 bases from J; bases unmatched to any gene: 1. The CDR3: CSVETGGYTF. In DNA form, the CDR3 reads TGCAGCGTTGAAACAGGGGGGTACACCTTC.

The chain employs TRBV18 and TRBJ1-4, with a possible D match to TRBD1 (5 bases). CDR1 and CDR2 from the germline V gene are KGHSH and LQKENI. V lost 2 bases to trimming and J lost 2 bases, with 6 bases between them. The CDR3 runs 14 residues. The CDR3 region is CASSPRGTNEKLFF. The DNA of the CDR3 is TGTGCCAGCTCACCAAGGGGTACTAATGAAAAACTGTTTTTT. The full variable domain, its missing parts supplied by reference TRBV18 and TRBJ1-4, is NAGVMQNPRHLVRRRGQEARLRCSPMKGHSHVYWYRQLPEEGLKFMVYLQKENIIDESGMPKERFSAEFPKEGPSILRIQQVVRGDSAAYFCASSPRGTNEKLFFGSGTQLSVL.

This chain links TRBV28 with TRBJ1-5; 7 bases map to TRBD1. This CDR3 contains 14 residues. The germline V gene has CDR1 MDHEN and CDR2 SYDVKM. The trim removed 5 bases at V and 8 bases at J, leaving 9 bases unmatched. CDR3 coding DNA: TGTGCCAGCAGTCGAACAGGGGTGGTCGAGCCCCAGCATTTT. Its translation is CASSRTGVVEPQHF.

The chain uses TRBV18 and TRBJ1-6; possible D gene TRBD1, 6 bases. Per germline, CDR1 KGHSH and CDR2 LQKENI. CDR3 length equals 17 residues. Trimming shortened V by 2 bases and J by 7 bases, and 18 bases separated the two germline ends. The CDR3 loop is CASSPRQPGVHNSPLHF. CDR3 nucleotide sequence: TGTGCCAGCTCACCAAGGCAGCCAGGGGTGCACAATTCACCCCTCCACTTT.

The CDR3 nucleotides are TGCGCCAGCAGCTGGGACAGGGTATCAACTGGCTACACCTTC. Amino acid sequence: CASSWDRVSTGYTF. The chain links TRBV5-1 to TRBJ1-2; 9 bases fit TRBD1. This CDR3 comprises 14 residues. Germline V gives CDR1 SGHRS, CDR2 YFSETQ. The V and J ends lost 3 bases and 7 bases, in that order; junction bases with no gene match: 7.

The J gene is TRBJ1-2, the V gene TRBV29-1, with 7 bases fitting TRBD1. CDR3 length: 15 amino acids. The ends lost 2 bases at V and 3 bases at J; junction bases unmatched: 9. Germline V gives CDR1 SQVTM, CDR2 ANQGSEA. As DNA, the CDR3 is TGCAGCGTTGAACGCCTACACAGGGGTCACTATGGCTACACCTTC. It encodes CSVERLHRGHYGYTF.

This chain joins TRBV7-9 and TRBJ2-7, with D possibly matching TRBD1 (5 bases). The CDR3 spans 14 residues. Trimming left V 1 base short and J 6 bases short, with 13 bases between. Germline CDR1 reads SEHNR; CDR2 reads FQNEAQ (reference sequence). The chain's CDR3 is CASSLDIKGFEQYV. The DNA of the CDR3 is TGTGCCAGCAGCTTAGATATCAAGGGGTTCGAGCAGTACGTC.

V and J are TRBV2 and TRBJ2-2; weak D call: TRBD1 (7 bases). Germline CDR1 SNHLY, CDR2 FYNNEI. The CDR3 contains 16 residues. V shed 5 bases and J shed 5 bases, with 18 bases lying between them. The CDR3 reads CASSPRRTGGTGELFF. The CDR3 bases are TGTGCCAGCAGTCCCCGTCGGACAGGAGGGACCGGGGAGCTGTTTTTT.

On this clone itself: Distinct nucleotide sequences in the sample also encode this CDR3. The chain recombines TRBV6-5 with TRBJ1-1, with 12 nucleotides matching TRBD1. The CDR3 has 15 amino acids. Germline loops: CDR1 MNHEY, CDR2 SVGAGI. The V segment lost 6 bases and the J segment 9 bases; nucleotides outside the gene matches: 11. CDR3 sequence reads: CASRRPGQGAPKAFF. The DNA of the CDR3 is TGTGCCAGCAGGCGTCCGGGACAGGGGGCCCCTAAAGCTTTCTTT.